This TCR beta chain is drawn from a study of CD8 T cells in Susac syndrome. For the study at large: Clinical remission applied to under 10 sequenced Susac syndrome patients, and six had active disease.

This CDR3 is built from 14 residues. The germline CDR1 and CDR2 sequences are SQVTM and ANQGSEA. Trimming pared 4 bases from V and 0 bases from J, leaving 9 bases between. Negative isolation yielded the CD8+ and CD4+ T cells, while FACS enriched the TEMRA cells. RNA was extracted with the RNeasy kit, and a quantity of roughly 0.45 to 1 ug was reverse transcribed using random hexamers. TCRdb used MiXCR to reprocess the immunoSEQ multiplex PCR reads, holding one entry per CDR3 protein. The table shows about 180,000 distinct CDR3 sequences, with roughly 92% occurring only once. This chain connects TRBV29-1 to TRBJ2-2, with D unclear. This TCR came from a human donor with Susac syndrome. What was sequenced was CD4+ T cells from PBMCs. This CDR3 is CSVVLGSNTGELFF. CDR3 coding DNA: TGCAGCGTTGTCCTAGGGTCGAACACCGGGGAGCTGTTTTTT.